This T cell receptor (beta chain) was retrieved from a study of lymphopenia after photon versus proton radiotherapy. General study results and limits: Post-nadir diversity loss with photons came from oligoclonal expansion, particularly CD8+ Temra cells. In patients who died, overall survival fell as post-nadir TCR diversity dropped more. Only patients who died were analyzed for survival; proton advantage is unproven. Relative stability marked proton patients; photon patients lost diversity and naive cells.

About this clone: What it binds is not known.

The CDR3 runs to 14 residues. CDR1 and CDR2 from the germline V gene are SNHLY and FYNNEI. V was trimmed by 3 bases and J by 3 bases, leaving 9 bases between them. The data were produced by immunoSEQ multiplex PCR, yet TCRdb's version contains in-frame clones alone and is incomplete. The sample contains about 45,000 clones, 85% to 90% of which appear only once. The specimen was peripheral blood, collected from a patient treated with photon-based radiotherapy. The chain is built from TRBV2 and TRBJ1-5; no definite D call. This sequence was found in a man aged 40-55 years with gastric cancer. CDR3 residues: CASSEARDNQPQHF. CDR3 coding DNA: TGTGCCAGCAGTGAGGCCCGGGACAATCAGCCCCAGCATTTT.